A single TCR beta chain is shown here with its context. The data stem from a study of cytomegalovirus exposure and HLA in healthy donors. The PCR used 60 Vbeta and 13 Jbeta primers. TCRdb keeps only in-frame clones here, not all; method: immunoSEQ multiplex PCR. The sample holds about 130,000 clones, around four fifths seen once. Germline V gene data show CDR1 as SEHNR and CDR2 as FQNEAQ (reference sequence). This CDR3 spans 14 amino acids. With V trimmed by 5 bases and J by 1 base, 5 bases remained unmatched. The receptor comes from a male donor in good health and CMV-seronegative. What was sequenced was PBMCs. This rearrangement joins TRBV7-9 to TRBJ2-7; 7 bases are a match to TRBD1. The CDR3 reads CASSPRDSSYEQYF. For the CDR3, the DNA is TGTGCCAGCAGCCCCCGGGACAGTTCCTACGAGCAGTACTTC.